This T cell receptor (beta chain) is from a study of shared clonotypes between healthy human individuals. Sequencing was performed with immunoSEQ multiplex PCR; in TCRdb, only in-frame clones are kept and a portion is missing. The table has fewer than 1.8 million clones, 98% to 99% seen once. Trimming at V came to 2 bases and at J to 8 bases, leaving 6 bases not matched to a gene. CDR3 length equals 13 residues. The V gene's germline CDR1 is SGHRS and CDR2 YFSETQ. Both subsets, CD45RA+ naive and CD45RA-negative memory, were split from the CD4+ cells. The chain combines TRBV5-1 with TRBJ1-1, with TRBD1 matching over 7 bases. The clonotype originates from a man between 25 and 39 years old in good health. Specimen: naive CD4+ T cells sorted from blood. Indicated subset: CD45RA+ positively selected. In DNA form, the CDR3 reads TGCGCCAGCAGCTTTTCCGACAGGGCAGAAGCTTTCTTT. It specifies CASSFSDRAEAFF. Looking up the rest from reference TRBV5-1 and TRBJ1-1 gives the full variable domain: KAGVTQTPRYLIKTRGQQVTLSCSPISGHRSVSWYQQTPGQGLQFLFEYFSETQRNKGNFPGRFSGRQFSNSRSEMNVSTLELGDSALYLCASSFSDRAEAFFGQGTRLTVV.